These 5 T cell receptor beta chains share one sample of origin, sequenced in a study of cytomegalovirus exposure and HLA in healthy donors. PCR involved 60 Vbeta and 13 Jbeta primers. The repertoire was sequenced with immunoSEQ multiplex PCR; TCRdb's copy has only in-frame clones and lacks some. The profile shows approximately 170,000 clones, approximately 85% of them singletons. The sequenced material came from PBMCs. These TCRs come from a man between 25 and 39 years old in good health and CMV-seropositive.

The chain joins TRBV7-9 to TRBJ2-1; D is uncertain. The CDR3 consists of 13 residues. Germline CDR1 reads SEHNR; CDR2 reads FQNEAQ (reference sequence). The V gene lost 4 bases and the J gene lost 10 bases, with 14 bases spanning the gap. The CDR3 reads CASSSRWAMEQFF. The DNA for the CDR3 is TGTGCCAGCAGCTCTCGTTGGGCAATGGAGCAGTTCTTC.

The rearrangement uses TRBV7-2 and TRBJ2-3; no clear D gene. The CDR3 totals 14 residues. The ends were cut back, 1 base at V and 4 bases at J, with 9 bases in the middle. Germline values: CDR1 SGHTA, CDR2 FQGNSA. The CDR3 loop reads CASSLERVADTQYF. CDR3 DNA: TGTGCCAGCAGCTTAGAACGGGTTGCAGATACGCAGTATTTT.

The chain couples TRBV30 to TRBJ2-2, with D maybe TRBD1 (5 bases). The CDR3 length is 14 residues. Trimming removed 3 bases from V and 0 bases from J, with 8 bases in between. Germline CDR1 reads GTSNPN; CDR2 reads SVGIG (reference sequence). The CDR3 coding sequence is TGTGCCTGGAGAGGGGTATCGAACACCGGGGAGCTGTTTTTT. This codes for CAWRGVSNTGELFF. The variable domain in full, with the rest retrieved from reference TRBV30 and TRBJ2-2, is SQTIHQWPATLVQPVGSPLSLECTVEGTSNPNLYWYRQAAGRGLQLLFYSVGIGQISSEVPQNLSASRPQDRQFILSSKKLLLSDSGFYLCAWRGVSNTGELFFGEGSRLTVL.

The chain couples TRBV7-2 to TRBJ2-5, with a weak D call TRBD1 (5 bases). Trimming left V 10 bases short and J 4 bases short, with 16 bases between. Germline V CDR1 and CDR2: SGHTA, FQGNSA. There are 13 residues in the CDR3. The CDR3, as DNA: TGTGCCACAAGGGGCCGCACCCCAGAGACCCAGTACTTC. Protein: CATRGRTPETQYF.

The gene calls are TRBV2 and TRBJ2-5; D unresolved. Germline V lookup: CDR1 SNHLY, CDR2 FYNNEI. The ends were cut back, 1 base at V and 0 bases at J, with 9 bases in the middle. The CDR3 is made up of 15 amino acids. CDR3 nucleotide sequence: TGTGCCAGCAGTGAAGGAGCTCTGGACCAAGAGACCCAGTACTTC. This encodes CASSEGALDQETQYF.